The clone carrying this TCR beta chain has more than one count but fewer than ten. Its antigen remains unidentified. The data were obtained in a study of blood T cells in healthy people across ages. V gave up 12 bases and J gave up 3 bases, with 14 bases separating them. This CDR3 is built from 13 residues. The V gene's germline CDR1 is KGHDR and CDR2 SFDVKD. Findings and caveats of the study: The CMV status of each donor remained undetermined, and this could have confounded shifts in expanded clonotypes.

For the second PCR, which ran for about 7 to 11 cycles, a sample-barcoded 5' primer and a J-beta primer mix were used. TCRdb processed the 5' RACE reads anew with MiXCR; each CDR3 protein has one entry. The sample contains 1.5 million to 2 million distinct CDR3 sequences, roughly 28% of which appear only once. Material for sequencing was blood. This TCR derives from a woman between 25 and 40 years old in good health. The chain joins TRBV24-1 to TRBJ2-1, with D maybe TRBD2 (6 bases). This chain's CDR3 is CAARREYYNEQFF. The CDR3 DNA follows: TGTGCCGCCCGCCGGGAGTACTACAATGAGCAGTTCTTC.